Listed below are T cell receptor beta chains from one sample, sequenced in a study of cytomegalovirus exposure and HLA in healthy donors. Clones were read by immunoSEQ multiplex PCR, and TCRdb kept only the in-frame ones, dropping some. The table shows about 110,000 clones, with about four fifths occurring only once. The source material was PBMCs. The origin of the receptors is a middle-aged man in good health and CMV-seronegative. Both conserved end residues are part of each CDR3. Fields, in order: J gene, CDR3 length, D gene, V gene, clone size, CDR3 DNA, CDR3 protein. D genes are given only for firm matches. Size tells how often a clone was seen (once, few, many) or the class of an expanded clone, and some rows leave it out.

J gene: TRBJ2-5; CDR3 length: 14; D gene: TRBD2; V gene: TRBV6-5; clone size: few; CDR3 DNA: TGTGCCAGCAGTTACGAGTGGGGAGGGGAGACCCAGTACTTC; CDR3 protein: CASSYEWGGETQYF
J gene: TRBJ2-5; CDR3 length: 11; D gene: .; V gene: TRBV28; clone size: .; CDR3 DNA: TGTGCCAGCAGTTTAACTGAGACCCAGTACTTC; CDR3 protein: CASSLTETQYF
J gene: TRBJ2-1; CDR3 length: 15; D gene: TRBD2; V gene: TRBV7-7; clone size: few; CDR3 DNA: TGTGCTAGCAGCCCCCGAGCGGGGGGGTACAATGAGCAGTTCTTC; CDR3 protein: CASSPRAGGYNEQFF
J gene: TRBJ2-4; CDR3 length: 13; D gene: .; V gene: TRBV6-1; clone size: once; CDR3 DNA: TGTGCCAGCAGTTCGACAGGCAGCAACATTCAGTACTTC; CDR3 protein: CASSSTGSNIQYF
J gene: TRBJ2-1; CDR3 length: 20; D gene: TRBD1; V gene: TRBV10-3; clone size: .; CDR3 DNA: TGTGCCATCAGTGCGGGTACGGGACAGGGAAAAGGCGTCTCCTACAATGAGCAGTTCTTC; CDR3 protein: CAISAGTGQGKGVSYNEQFF
J gene: TRBJ1-6; CDR3 length: 16; D gene: .; V gene: TRBV30; clone size: .; CDR3 DNA: TGTGCCTGGAAGTTGGGGGGGCCCTCCTATAATTCACCCCTCCACTTT; CDR3 protein: CAWKLGGPSYNSPLHF
J gene: TRBJ1-1; CDR3 length: 14; D gene: .; V gene: TRBV27; clone size: .; CDR3 DNA: TGTGCCAGCAGTTCAACGGGGTGGAACACTGAAGCTTTCTTT; CDR3 protein: CASSSTGWNTEAFF
J gene: TRBJ1-2; CDR3 length: 13; D gene: .; V gene: TRBV30; clone size: once; CDR3 DNA: TGTGCCTGGAAAGCGTACGCGGAGAATGGCTACACCTTC; CDR3 protein: CAWKAYAENGYTF
J gene: TRBJ1-2; CDR3 length: 14; D gene: TRBD1; V gene: TRBV4-3; clone size: .; CDR3 DNA: TGCGCCAGCAGCCAAGTTGGGACAGGGTATGGCTACACCTTC; CDR3 protein: CASSQVGTGYGYTF
J gene: TRBJ1-3; CDR3 length: 18; D gene: TRBD1; V gene: TRBV7-2; clone size: .; CDR3 DNA: TGTGCCAGCAGCCGCCAGGGACAGGGGCCTCCAGGGGGAAACACCATATATTTT; CDR3 protein: CASSRQGQGPPGGNTIYF
J gene: TRBJ1-2; CDR3 length: 16; D gene: TRBD1; V gene: TRBV6-5; clone size: .; CDR3 DNA: TGTGCCAGCAGTTACTTAAGAACAGGGGGCAGCTATGGCTACACCTTC; CDR3 protein: CASSYLRTGGSYGYTF
J gene: TRBJ2-6; CDR3 length: 16; D gene: TRBD1; V gene: TRBV5-1; clone size: .; CDR3 DNA: TGCGCCAGCAGCCCGGGGACAGTCTCTGGGGCCAACATCCTGACTTTC; CDR3 protein: CASSPGTVSGANILTF
J gene: TRBJ1-1; CDR3 length: 11; D gene: .; V gene: TRBV19; clone size: .; CDR3 DNA: TGTGCCAGTATGCGGGACACTGAAGCTTTCTTT; CDR3 protein: CASMRDTEAFF
J gene: TRBJ2-4; CDR3 length: 15; D gene: .; V gene: TRBV5-4; clone size: .; CDR3 DNA: TGTGCCAGCAGCTTGGCCTCAGGAGCCAAAAACATTCAGTACTTC; CDR3 protein: CASSLASGAKNIQYF
J gene: TRBJ2-1; CDR3 length: 15; D gene: TRBD1; V gene: TRBV6-5; clone size: .; CDR3 DNA: TGTGCCAGCAGACCTCCGGGACAGGGCACAAATGAGCAGTTCTTC; CDR3 protein: CASRPPGQGTNEQFF
J gene: TRBJ2-3; CDR3 length: 16; D gene: .; V gene: TRBV4-2; clone size: .; CDR3 DNA: TGTGCCAGCAGCCAAGAGGGTGAGGCTAGCACAGATACGCAGTATTTT; CDR3 protein: CASSQEGEASTDTQYF